This T cell receptor (beta chain) was captured by sequencing in a study of OX40 agonist ivuxolimab in advanced cancers. Study as a whole: Prior anti-PD-1, anti-PD-L1 or anti-CTLA-4 therapy was allowed; roughly 40% had some.

The repertoire was sequenced with immunoSEQ multiplex PCR; TCRdb's copy has only in-frame clones and lacks some. The sample yields 66,000 or so clones, 60% to 80% seen once. CDR1 and CDR2 from the germline V gene are SEHNR and FQNEAQ (reference sequence). The length of the CDR3 is 14 residues. The specimen was CD4+ or CD8+ T cells sorted from blood, collected in a trial of the OX40 agonist ivuxolimab. This clonotype was sampled from an adult with an advanced solid tumor such as melanoma, head and neck, liver or kidney cancer. The V and J genes are TRBV7-9 and TRBJ1-1; maybe TRBD1 (5 bases). For the CDR3, the DNA is TGTGCACTGCAAGGTGGACAAGATAACACTGAAGCTTTCTTT. It yields the protein CALQGGQDNTEAFF. Filled out from reference TRBV7-9 and TRBJ1-1, the complete variable domain reads DTGVSQNPRHKITKRGQNVTFRCDPISEHNRLYWYRQTLGQGPEFLTYFQNEAQLEKSRLLSDRFSAERPKGSFSTLEIQRTEQGDSAMYLCALQGGQDNTEAFFGQGTRLTVV.